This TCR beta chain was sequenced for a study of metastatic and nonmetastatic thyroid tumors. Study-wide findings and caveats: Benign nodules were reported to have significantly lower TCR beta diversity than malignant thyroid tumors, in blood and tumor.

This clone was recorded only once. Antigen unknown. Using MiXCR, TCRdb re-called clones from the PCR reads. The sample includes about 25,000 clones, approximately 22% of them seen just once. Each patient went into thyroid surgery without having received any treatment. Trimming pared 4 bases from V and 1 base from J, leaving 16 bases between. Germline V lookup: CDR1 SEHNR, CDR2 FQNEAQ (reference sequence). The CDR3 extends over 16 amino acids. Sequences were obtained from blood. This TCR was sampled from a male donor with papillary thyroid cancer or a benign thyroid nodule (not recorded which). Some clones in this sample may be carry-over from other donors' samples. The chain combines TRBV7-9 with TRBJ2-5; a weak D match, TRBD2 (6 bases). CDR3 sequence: CASSSAGTSRQETQYF. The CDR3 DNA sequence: TGTGCCAGCAGCTCAGCGGGCACATCTCGCCAAGAGACCCAGTACTTC.